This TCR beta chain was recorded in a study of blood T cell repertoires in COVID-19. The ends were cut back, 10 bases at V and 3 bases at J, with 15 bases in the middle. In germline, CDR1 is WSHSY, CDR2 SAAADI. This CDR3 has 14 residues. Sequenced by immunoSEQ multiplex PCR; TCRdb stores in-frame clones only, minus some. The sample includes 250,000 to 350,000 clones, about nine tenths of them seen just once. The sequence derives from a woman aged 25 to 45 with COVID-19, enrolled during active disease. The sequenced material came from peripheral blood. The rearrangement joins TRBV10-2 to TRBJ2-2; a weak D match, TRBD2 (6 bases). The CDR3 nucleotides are TGCGCCATACGATCTCGGGAGTACACCGGGGAGCTGTTTTTT. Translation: CAIRSREYTGELFF.